This TCR beta chain is drawn from a study of a mutant IDH1 vaccine in newly diagnosed glioma. In the study overall: Vaccines began 4-6 weeks after radiotherapy alone, or with temozolomide cycles. Averaging around 42 years of age, treated patients were around 60% male and about 38% female.

Repertoires were generated with immunoSEQ multiplex PCR, while TCRdb's copy carries only in-frame clones and drops some. The sample lists 25,000 to 30,000 clones; approximately 88% were seen once. Study-wide points: Changes in top peripheral clonotypes did not appear linked to pseudoprogression.

With respect to this clone: The target antigen is unknown.

As for time point: week 5, during vaccination. A 20-mer mutant IDH1 peptide at 300 ug was injected subcutaneously with topical imiquimod. In every donor, the tumor was a new WHO grade 3 or 4 IDH1-mutant, ATRX-lost astrocytoma. This clonotype was sampled from a man aged 18 to 35 with glioma. This specimen was PBMCs, taken from a glioma patient whose treatment included an IDH1 peptide vaccine.

The CDR3 nucleotides are TGTGCCAGCAGTTACCCGGGTAATAGCAATCAGCCCCAGCATTTT. Translation gives CASSYPGNSNQPQHF. The J gene is TRBJ1-5, the V gene TRBV6-6; D remains ambiguous. Germline V lookup: CDR1 MNHNY, CDR2 SVGAGI (reference sequence). Trimming removed 2 bases at V and 0 bases at J, with 8 bases between. The CDR3 is made up of 15 amino acids.